This is a list of T cell receptor beta chains from one sample in a study of blood T cell repertoires in COVID-19. Using immunoSEQ multiplex PCR, the repertoire was profiled, and TCRdb retains in-frame clones only, with some absent. The repertoire includes approximately 170,000 clones, more than 65% of them detected once, and 2.6% sits in the top ten. The sample was peripheral blood. These receptors all stem from a human donor with acute or convalescent COVID-19. The donor label of this sample is uncertain. The CDR3 runs from the conserved cysteine through the conserved F or W. Each record gives: J gene, V gene, D gene, CDR3 DNA, CDR3 protein. D genes are given only for firm matches.

J gene: TRBJ2-2
V gene: TRBV10-3
D gene: TRBD1
CDR3 DNA: TGTGCCATCAGTGAGGCACAGGGGGTCCTCAACACCGGGGAGCTGTTTTTT
CDR3 protein: CAISEAQGVLNTGELFF

J gene: TRBJ2-7
V gene: TRBV7-2
D gene: -
CDR3 DNA: TGTGCCAGCAGCTTAGCAGATTTTAGGAGCGGACCCTACGAGCAGTACTTC
CDR3 protein: CASSLADFRSGPYEQYF

J gene: TRBJ2-4
V gene: TRBV19
D gene: TRBD1
CDR3 DNA: TGTGCCAGTAGTGAGACAGGGCGAGCCAAAAACATTCAGTACTTC
CDR3 protein: CASSETGRAKNIQYF

J gene: TRBJ2-7
V gene: TRBV28
D gene: TRBD2
CDR3 DNA: TGTGCCAGCGGCCGGACTAGCGGCTCCTACGAGCAGTACTTC
CDR3 protein: CASGRTSGSYEQYF

J gene: TRBJ2-2
V gene: TRBV7-8
D gene: TRBD1
CDR3 DNA: TGTGCCAGCAGCTCATGGGACAGGTGGGGCACCGGGGAGCTGTTTTTT
CDR3 protein: CASSSWDRWGTGELFF

J gene: TRBJ2-3
V gene: TRBV2
D gene: TRBD2
CDR3 DNA: TGTGCCAGCAGGACCAGCGGGGGTACAGATACGCAGTATTTT
CDR3 protein: CASRTSGGTDTQYF

J gene: TRBJ1-2
V gene: TRBV6-5
D gene: -
CDR3 DNA: TGTGCCAGCAGGGGGCTCTATGGCTACACCTTC
CDR3 protein: CASRGLYGYTF

J gene: TRBJ1-2
V gene: TRBV3-1/TRBV3-2
D gene: -
CDR3 DNA: TGTGCCAGCAGCCGCCTCCCCGGGATCATGACCTTC
CDR3 protein: CASSRLPGIMTF

J gene: TRBJ2-7
V gene: TRBV4-2
D gene: -
CDR3 DNA: TGTGCCAGCAGCCAAGACTTGACACTAGGAACCTACGAGCAGTACTTC
CDR3 protein: CASSQDLTLGTYEQYF

J gene: TRBJ1-2
V gene: TRBV6-5
D gene: -
CDR3 DNA: TGTGCCAGCGGTACGGGGGGCCCCGAAAAAGGAGGCTACACCTTC
CDR3 protein: CASGTGGPEKGGYTF

J gene: TRBJ2-3
V gene: TRBV7-9
D gene: -
CDR3 DNA: TGTGCCAGCAGCTCCACAGGGTACAGCACAGATACGCAGTATTTT
CDR3 protein: CASSSTGYSTDTQYF

J gene: TRBJ2-5
V gene: TRBV11-2
D gene: TRBD1
CDR3 DNA: TGTGCCAGCAGCTTAAAAACAGGGGGCATAAGCGTGACCCAGTACTTC
CDR3 protein: CASSLKTGGISVTQYF

J gene: TRBJ2-1
V gene: TRBV3-1/TRBV3-2
D gene: TRBD2
CDR3 DNA: TGTGCCAGCAGCCAAGGCGCCCTAGCGGCCTTTAAAGTCGACAATGAGCAGTTCTTC
CDR3 protein: CASSQGALAAFKVDNEQFF

J gene: TRBJ1-6
V gene: TRBV6-6
D gene: -
CDR3 DNA: TGTGCCAGCAGTCGGACCCCCCCAGGAGGGCCCTATAATTCACCCCTCCACTTT
CDR3 protein: CASSRTPPGGPYNSPLHF

J gene: TRBJ1-2
V gene: TRBV19
D gene: TRBD1
CDR3 DNA: TGTGCCAGTAAGACGACAGGGGATAATAACTATGGCTACACCTTC
CDR3 protein: CASKTTGDNNYGYTF